The T cell receptor (beta chain) under discussion was sequenced for a study of T cells in Graves' hyperthyroidism and ophthalmopathy. The source material, RNA transcripts, was used to amplify TCR beta CDR3 regions. The HTBI primer set was used in a first-round RT-PCR of the TCR CDR3. TCRdb itself ran the multiplex PCR reads through MiXCR, one entry per CDR3 protein. The repertoire holds roughly 700,000 distinct CDR3 sequences, with over 35% as singletons. The authors deemed Graves' hyperthyroidism stable absent ophthalmopathy progression within 18 months. Criteria for exclusion of patients were uncontrolled infection, other autoimmune disease, pregnancy or lactation. This CDR3 is 16 amino acids long. Germline V lookup: CDR1 SGDLS, CDR2 YYNGEE. V shed 4 bases, J shed 5 bases, and the junction held 14 bases outside the gene matches. Findings and caveats of the study: Ophthalmopathy was separated from stable hyperthyroidism by a 13 V-J model.

This clonotype was observed a handful of times. Its specificity is not known. The source is a woman in her forties with Graves' hyperthyroidism. Sequencing used blood. The J gene is TRBJ2-7, the V gene TRBV9, with 8 bases lining up with TRBD2. This chain's CDR3 is CASSLGSSGGRNEQYF. CDR3 DNA: TGTGCCAGCAGCTTAGGGTCCTCGGGGGGGAGGAACGAGCAGTACTTC.